What follows describes a single T cell receptor (beta chain). The CDR3 is made up of 15 amino acids. Germline lookup yields CDR1 SGHTA and CDR2 FQGNSA. The junction had 13 bases not matched to a gene; V was cut back by 4 bases and J by 8 bases. Vbeta (60) and Jbeta (13) primers were used in the PCR. Measured with immunoSEQ multiplex PCR; TCRdb has only the in-frame clones, and not every one. The sample comprises 85,000 to 100,000 clones, approximately 84% of which are singletons, and 5.6% rests with the top ten. This entry is derived from a study of cytomegalovirus exposure and HLA in healthy donors. The chain uses TRBV7-2 and TRBJ1-1; TRBD1 matches 7 bases. This sequence originates from a woman in her late teens or twenties in good health and CMV-seropositive. The specimen was PBMCs. The CDR3 DNA is TGTGCCAGCAGCTATATTATGACAGGGCGGAGGGAAGCTTTCTTT. It encodes CASSYIMTGRREAFF.